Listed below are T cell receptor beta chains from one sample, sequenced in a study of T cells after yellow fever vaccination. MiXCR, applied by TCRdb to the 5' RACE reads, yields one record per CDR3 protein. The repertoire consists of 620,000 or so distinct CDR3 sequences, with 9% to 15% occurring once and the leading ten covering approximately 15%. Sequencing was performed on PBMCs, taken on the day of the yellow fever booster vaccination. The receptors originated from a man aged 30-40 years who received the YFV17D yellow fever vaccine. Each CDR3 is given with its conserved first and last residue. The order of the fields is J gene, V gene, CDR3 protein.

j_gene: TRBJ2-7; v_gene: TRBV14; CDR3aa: CASSQDFHEQYF
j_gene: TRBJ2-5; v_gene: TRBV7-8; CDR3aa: CASSLSSTLFETQYF
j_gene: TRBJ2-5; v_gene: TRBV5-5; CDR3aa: CASSPSTYSGETQYF
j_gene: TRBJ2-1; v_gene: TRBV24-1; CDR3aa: CATQPEAGGPGYNEQFF
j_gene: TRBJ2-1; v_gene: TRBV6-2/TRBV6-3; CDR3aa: CASSPGTTDNEQFF
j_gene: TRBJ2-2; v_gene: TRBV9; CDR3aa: CASNRGRTGELFF
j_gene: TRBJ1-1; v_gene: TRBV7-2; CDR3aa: CASSLLYTNTEAFF
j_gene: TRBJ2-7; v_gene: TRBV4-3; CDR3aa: CASATDLTREQYF
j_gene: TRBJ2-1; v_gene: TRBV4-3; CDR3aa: CASSQDRGGINEQFF
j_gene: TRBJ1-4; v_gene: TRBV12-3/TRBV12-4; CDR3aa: CASSLASGGNEKLFF
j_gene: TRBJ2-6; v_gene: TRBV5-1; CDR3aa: CASSFVISGANVLTF
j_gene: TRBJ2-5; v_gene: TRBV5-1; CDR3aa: CATSPGGRAETQYF
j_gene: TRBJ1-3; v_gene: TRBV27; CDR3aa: CASRDRGSRNTIYF
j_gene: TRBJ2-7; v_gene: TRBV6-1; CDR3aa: CATAPGQVYEQYF
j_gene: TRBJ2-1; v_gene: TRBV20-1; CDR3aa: CSAQWEGNEQFF
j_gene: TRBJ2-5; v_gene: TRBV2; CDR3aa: CASSGVAETQYF
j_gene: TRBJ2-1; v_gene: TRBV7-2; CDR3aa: CASSLVAGGIWNEQFF
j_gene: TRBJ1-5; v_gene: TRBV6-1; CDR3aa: CASKRQGGYNQPQHF
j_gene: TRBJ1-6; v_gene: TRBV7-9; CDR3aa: CASEGARNSPLHF
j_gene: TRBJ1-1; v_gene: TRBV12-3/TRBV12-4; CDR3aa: CASSFLGGMNTEAFF
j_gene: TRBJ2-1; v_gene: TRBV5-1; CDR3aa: CASSLRGPDNNEQFF
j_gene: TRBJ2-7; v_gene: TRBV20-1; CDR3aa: CSARPWDRAGYEQYF
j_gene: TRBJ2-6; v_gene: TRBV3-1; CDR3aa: CASSIQGQVELGANVLTF
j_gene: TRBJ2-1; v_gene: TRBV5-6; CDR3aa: CASSLFAGLEQFF
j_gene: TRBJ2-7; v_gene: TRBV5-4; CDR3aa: CASSLVRQPYEQYF
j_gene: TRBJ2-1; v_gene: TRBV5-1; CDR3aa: CASSLDGSMNEQFF
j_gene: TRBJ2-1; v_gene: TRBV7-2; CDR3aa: CASSPTSGKFNEQFF
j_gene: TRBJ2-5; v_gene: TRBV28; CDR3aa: CASSKEAQETQYF
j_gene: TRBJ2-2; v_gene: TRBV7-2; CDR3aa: CASSSSRVTGELFF
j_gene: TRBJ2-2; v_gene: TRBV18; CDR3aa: CASSRELVAGTGELFF
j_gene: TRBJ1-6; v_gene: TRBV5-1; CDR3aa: CASSLAGSDDSPLHF
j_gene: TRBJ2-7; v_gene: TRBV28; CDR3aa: CASSPAGQHYEQYF
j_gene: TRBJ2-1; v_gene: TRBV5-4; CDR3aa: CASSLEDYLLIF
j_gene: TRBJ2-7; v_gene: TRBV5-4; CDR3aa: CASRSGLAGTYEQYF
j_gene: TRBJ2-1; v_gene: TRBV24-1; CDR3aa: CATRATGTGEQFF
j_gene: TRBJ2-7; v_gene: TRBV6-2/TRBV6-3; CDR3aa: CASTRDRGTYEQYF
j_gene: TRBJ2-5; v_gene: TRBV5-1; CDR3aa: CASSFTSGRVETQYF
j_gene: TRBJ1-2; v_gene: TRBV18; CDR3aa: CASSPPTLGSDYGYTF
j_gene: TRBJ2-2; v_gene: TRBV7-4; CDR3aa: CASRPYYLPRRDREYLKDGELFF
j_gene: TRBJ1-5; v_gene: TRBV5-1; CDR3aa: CASSLTTGTNQPQHF
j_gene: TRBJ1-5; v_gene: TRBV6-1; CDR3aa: CASSLRERQPQHF
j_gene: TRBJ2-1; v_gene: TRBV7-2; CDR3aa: CASSLEGVWNEQFF
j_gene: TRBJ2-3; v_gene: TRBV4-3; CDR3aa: CASSQDVDRPAGEARVTQYF
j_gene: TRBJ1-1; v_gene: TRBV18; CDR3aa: CASSPGAGGEAFF
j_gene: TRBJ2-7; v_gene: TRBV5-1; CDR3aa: CASSFNAYERYF
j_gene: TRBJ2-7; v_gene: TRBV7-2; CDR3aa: CASSLVAGDSYEQYF
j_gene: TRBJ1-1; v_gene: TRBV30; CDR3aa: CAWRLGNTEAFF
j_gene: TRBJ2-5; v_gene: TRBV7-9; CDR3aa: CASSSSTEGMWETQYF
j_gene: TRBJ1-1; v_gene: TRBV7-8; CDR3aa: CASSLIRDTYTEAFF
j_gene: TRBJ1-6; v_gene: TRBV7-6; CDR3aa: CASSLESQGYNSPLHF
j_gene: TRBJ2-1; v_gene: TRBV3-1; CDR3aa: CASSQDWRIAEQFF